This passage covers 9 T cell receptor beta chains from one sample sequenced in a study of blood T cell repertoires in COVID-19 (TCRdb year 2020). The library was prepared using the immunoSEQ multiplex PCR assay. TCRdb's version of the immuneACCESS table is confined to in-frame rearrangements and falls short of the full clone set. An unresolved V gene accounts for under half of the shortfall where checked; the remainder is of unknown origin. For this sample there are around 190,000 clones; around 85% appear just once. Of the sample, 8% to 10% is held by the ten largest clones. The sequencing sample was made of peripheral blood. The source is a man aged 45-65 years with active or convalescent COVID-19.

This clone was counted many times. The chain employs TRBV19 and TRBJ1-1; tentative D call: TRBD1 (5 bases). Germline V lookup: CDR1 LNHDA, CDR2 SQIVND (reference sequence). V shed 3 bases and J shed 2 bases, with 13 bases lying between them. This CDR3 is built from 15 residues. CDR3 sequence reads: CASSIQGLVNTEAFF. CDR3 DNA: TGTGCCAGTAGTATCCAGGGACTGGTAAACACTGAAGCTTTCTTT.

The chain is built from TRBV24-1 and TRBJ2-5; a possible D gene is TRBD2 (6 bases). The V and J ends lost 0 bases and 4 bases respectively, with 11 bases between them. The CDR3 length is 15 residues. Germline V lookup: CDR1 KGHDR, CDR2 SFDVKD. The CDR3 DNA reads TGTGCCACCAGTGATTTGCTCGGGGGTACAGAGACCCAGTACTTC. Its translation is CATSDLLGGTETQYF.

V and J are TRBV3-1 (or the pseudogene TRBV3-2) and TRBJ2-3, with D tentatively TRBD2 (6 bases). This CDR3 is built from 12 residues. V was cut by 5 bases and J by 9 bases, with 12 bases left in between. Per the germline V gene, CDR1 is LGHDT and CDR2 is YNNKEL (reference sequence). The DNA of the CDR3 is TGTGCCAGCAGCTTAGGGGACTCCACGCAGTATTTT. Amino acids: CASSLGDSTQYF.

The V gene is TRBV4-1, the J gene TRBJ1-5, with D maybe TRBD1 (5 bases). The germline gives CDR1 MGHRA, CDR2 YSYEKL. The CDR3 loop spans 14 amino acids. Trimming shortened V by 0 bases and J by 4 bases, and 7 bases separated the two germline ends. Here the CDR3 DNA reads TGCGCCAGCAGCCAAGAAGGGGTTAATCAGCCCCAGCATTTT. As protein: CASSQEGVNQPQHF.

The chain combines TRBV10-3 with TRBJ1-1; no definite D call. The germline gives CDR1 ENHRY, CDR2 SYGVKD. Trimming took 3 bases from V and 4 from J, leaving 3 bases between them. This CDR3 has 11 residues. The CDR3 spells CAISDLTEAFF. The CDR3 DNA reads TGTGCCATCAGTGACCTCACTGAAGCTTTCTTT.

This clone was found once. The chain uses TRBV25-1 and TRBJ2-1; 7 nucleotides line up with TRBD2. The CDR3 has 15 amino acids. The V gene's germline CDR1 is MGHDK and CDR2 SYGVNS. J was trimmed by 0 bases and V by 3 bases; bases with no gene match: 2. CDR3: CASSDGDYSYNEQFF. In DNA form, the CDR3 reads TGTGCCAGCAGTGACGGGGACTACTCCTACAATGAGCAGTTCTTC.

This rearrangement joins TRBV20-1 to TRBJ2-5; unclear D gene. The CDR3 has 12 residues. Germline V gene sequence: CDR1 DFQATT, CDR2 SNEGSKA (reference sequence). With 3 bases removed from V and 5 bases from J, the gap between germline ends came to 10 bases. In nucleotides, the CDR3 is TGCAGTGCTAGTGTAGATCTGGAGACCCAGTACTTC. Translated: CSASVDLETQYF.

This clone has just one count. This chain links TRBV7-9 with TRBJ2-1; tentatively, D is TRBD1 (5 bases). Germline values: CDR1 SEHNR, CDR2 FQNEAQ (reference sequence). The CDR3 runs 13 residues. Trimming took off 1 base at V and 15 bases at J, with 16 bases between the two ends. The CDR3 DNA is TGTGCCAGCAGCTTAGATCTGGGGCCTTTTGGGTTCTTC. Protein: CASSLDLGPFGFF.

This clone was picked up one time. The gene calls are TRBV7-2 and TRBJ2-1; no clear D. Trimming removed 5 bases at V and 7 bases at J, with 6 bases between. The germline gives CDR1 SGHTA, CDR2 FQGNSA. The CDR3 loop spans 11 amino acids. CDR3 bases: TGTGCCAGCAGCCTAATAAATGAGCAGTTCTTC. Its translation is CASSLINEQFF.